The present T cell receptor delta chain was sequenced within a study of γδ T cells in repeated Plasmodium falciparum infection. Remarks on this clone: What it binds is not known. The protein recorded in TCRdb matches a much larger clone and deviates from this DNA's translation at residue 10, suggesting a read error; the protein here is obtained by translating the DNA.

Deletions cut 6 bases from V and 1 base from J, with 27 bases between. The V gene's germline CDR1 is TSWWSYY and CDR2 QGS. The CDR3 runs to 19 residues. Overall study results and limits: In Vdelta2-negative, largely Vdelta1+, gammadelta repertoires, repeated controlled infections appeared to drive clonal selection waves.

Gammadelta T cells were flow-sorted from PBMC into Vgamma9/Vdelta2+ and Vdelta2-negative populations for bulk analysis. TCRdb reapplied CATT to the multiplex PCR reads. The repertoire holds 75,000 to 95,000 delta-chain clones, with less than 1% as singletons. Input material: gamma-delta T cells from blood. V is TRDV1 and J is TRDJ1, with a tentative D call TRDD3 (6 bases). In the absence of a J gene in TCRdb, the DNA was matched to germline to assign it here. The TCR was taken from a pool of human donors (malaria-infected and uninfected, not separated). CDR3 DNA sequence: TGTGCTCTTGGCCCTTACTCCCGGGGGGACTCGCGTCCCACCGATAAACTCATCTTT. Encoded protein: CALGPYSRGDSRPTDKLIF.